A selection of T cell receptor beta chains follows, all from one sample in a study of T cells in Graves' hyperthyroidism and ophthalmopathy. MiXCR, run by TCRdb on the multiplex PCR reads, gives a single entry per CDR3 protein. Here the sample spans hundreds of thousands of distinct CDR3 sequences, 17% being singletons. The source material was blood. Receptor source: a young woman with Graves' ophthalmopathy. Each CDR3 is given with its conserved first and last residue. A D gene is named only where the DNA matches it firmly. Rows give clone size only sometimes, using once, few, many, or a class for an expanded clone.

cdr3_nt cdr3_aa clone_size v_call d_call j_call cdr3_length
TGTGCCAGCAGCTCCAGGGACAGATGCAATCAGCCCCAGCATTTT CASSSRDRCNQPQHF many TRBV5-7 TRBD1 TRBJ1-5 15
TGTGCCAGCAGCTCCCGGGCCGGCACAGATACGCAGTATTTT CASSSRAGTDTQYF many TRBV3-1 NA TRBJ2-3 14
TGTGCCCGCAGCTTTTTAACACTTAGCGGGAGGGCGGTGACCCAGTACTTC CARSFLTLSGRAVTQYF NA TRBV7-8 TRBD2 TRBJ2-5 17
TGCGCCAGCAGCCATCCCGCGACTGAAGCGCGTGGAGCTTTCTTT CASSHPATEARGAFF NA TRBV4-1 NA TRBJ1-1 15
TGTGCCTGGAGTGCGGGACTAGAGGGGAGTGAGACCCAGTACTTC CAWSAGLEGSETQYF many TRBV30 TRBD2 TRBJ2-5 15
TGCAGTGCCCCAACATTGAACACTGAAGCTTTCTTT CSAPTLNTEAFF few TRBV20-1 NA TRBJ1-1 12
TGTGCCAGCAGCTCCCGAGGGCCCATACAAGAGACCCAGTACTTC CASSSRGPIQETQYF many TRBV11-2 NA TRBJ2-5 15
TGTGCCAGCACCTCTTACAGGGTAAAGGGGGACACTGAAGCTTTCTTT CASTSYRVKGDTEAFF many TRBV6-1 NA TRBJ1-1 16
TGTGCCAGCACCCTTGGATTCGGCACCGGGGAGCTGTTTTTT CASTLGFGTGELFF few TRBV5-6 NA TRBJ2-2 14
TGTGCCAGTAGTCCCCCCGGGGGAATGAACACTGAAGCTTTCTTT CASSPPGGMNTEAFF NA TRBV19 NA TRBJ1-1 15
TGTGCCAGCAGCTCCGGCCGAGAGGGTGGCGAGCAGTACTTC CASSSGREGGEQYF NA TRBV7-9 NA TRBJ2-7 14
TGCAGTGCCGAGACCGGGACCACCGGGGAGCTGTTTTTT CSAETGTTGELFF NA TRBV20-1 NA TRBJ2-2 13
TGCAGTGTCCCGGGACTATCCCCAATCTACAATGAGCAGTTCTTC CSVPGLSPIYNEQFF NA TRBV20-1 TRBD2 TRBJ2-1 15
TGCAGCGCCGCGGACACTGAAGCTTTCTTT CSAADTEAFF NA TRBV29-1 NA TRBJ1-1 10
TGCAGTGCTAGACCTGCGGGACAGGAAATATCTAACTATGGCTACACCTTC CSARPAGQEISNYGYTF many TRBV20-1 TRBD1 TRBJ1-2 17
TGTGCCAGCAGTTTAATAATCCGCGCACCTTCGAACACCGGGGAGCTGTTTTTT CASSLIIRAPSNTGELFF many TRBV28 NA TRBJ2-2 18
TGTGCCAGCAGCTCCCCGGCGGGGGGCCTTAGGGAGCAGTTCTTC CASSSPAGGLREQFF few TRBV9 TRBD2 TRBJ2-1 15
TGTGCCAGCAGGAACAGGGGTACTAAGAACACTGAAGCTTTCTTT CASRNRGTKNTEAFF many TRBV2 TRBD1 TRBJ1-1 15
TGTGCCAGCAGCCCGCAGGACAGGGGAAACAGTCAGCCCCAGCATTTT CASSPQDRGNSQPQHF many TRBV7-8 TRBD1 TRBJ1-5 16
TGTGCCAGCAGCAACGGGGCTAGCGGGGGGGGCGTGACCCAGTACTTC CASSNGASGGGVTQYF many TRBV27 TRBD2 TRBJ2-5 16
TGTGCCACCAGCAGAGGGGCGGACTCCTACAATGAGCAGTTCTTC CATSRGADSYNEQFF many TRBV15 NA TRBJ2-1 15
TGTGCCAGCAGGAAGAACAGGGATGGGAGGATGAACACTGAAGCTTTCTTT CASRKNRDGRMNTEAFF many TRBV6-1 NA TRBJ1-1 17
TGTGCCAGCAGTTTAAGTGGTCCGGGGAATACGCAGTATTTT CASSLSGPGNTQYF NA TRBV27 NA TRBJ2-3 14
TGTGCCGGGGGCCGGGGCGTTAATCAGCCCCAGCATTTT CAGGRGVNQPQHF NA TRBV6-2/TRBV6-3 NA TRBJ1-5 13
TGTGCCAGCAGCCTGTTAGGGGGAGGGCCCTCCTCCTACGAGCAGTACTTC CASSLLGGGPSSYEQYF NA TRBV3-1 NA TRBJ2-7 17
TGTGCCAGCAGTTTTAGGGGGGAAAGCTCCTACAATGAGCAGTTCTTC CASSFRGESSYNEQFF many TRBV28 NA TRBJ2-1 16
TGTGCCAGCAGTTCTCCGGGACTAGCGGGAGGGCCCGACAATGAGCAGTTCTTC CASSSPGLAGGPDNEQFF many TRBV28 TRBD2 TRBJ2-1 18
TGCAGCGTTGAAGAGCTGAGGAACACTGAAGCTTTCTTT CSVEELRNTEAFF NA TRBV29-1 NA TRBJ1-1 13
TGCGCCAGCGCTAAACGACGGGATACTTCCACAGATACGCAGTATTTT CASAKRRDTSTDTQYF NA TRBV5-1 NA TRBJ2-3 16
TGTGCCAGCAGCTTAGATTATGCCACCTACGAGCAGTACTTC CASSLDYATYEQYF many TRBV11-2 NA TRBJ2-7 14
TGTGCCAGCAGTGAAACTAGCGGGGTCTACAATGAGCAGTTCTTC CASSETSGVYNEQFF few TRBV6-1 TRBD2 TRBJ2-1 15
TGCAGTGCTTACGGAGGCATAAGCTCCTACGAGCAGTACTTC CSAYGGISSYEQYF many TRBV20-1 NA TRBJ2-7 14
TGTGCCAGCAGTGGAATAGCGGAAACTTACAATGAGCAGTTCTTC CASSGIAETYNEQFF NA TRBV28 NA TRBJ2-1 15
TGTGCCAGCGTTAGGGGCCCGGGGGTGGGGGAGCAGTACTTC CASVRGPGVGEQYF NA TRBV28 NA TRBJ2-7 14
TGTGCCAGCAGCATCTCTGGGACCAATGAGCAGTTCTTC CASSISGTNEQFF NA TRBV5-6 NA TRBJ2-1 13
TGCGCCTCAGGGCTAGCGGGAGTGGTGAAAGAGACCCAGTACTTC CASGLAGVVKETQYF NA TRBV5-1 TRBD2 TRBJ2-5 15
TGCAGTGCTAGGGTTCCCAAGGGGACGAACACTGAAGCTTTCTTT CSARVPKGTNTEAFF many TRBV20-1 NA TRBJ1-1 15
TGCAGTGCTGGAGCGGGGACAGGGGGAGACTATGGCTACACCTTC CSAGAGTGGDYGYTF NA TRBV20-1 TRBD1 TRBJ1-2 15
TGTGCCAGCAGCGTAGCTCCCGGGACTAACACCGGGGAGCTGTTTTTT CASSVAPGTNTGELFF few TRBV7-3 NA TRBJ2-2 16
TGTGCCAGCAGTGATGGGGCAGGGCGCCAAGAGACCCAGTACTTC CASSDGAGRQETQYF many TRBV6-1 NA TRBJ2-5 15
TGCAGTGCTAGGGACTCAGTAGTAGATACGCAGTATTTT CSARDSVVDTQYF few TRBV20-1 NA TRBJ2-3 13
TGTGCCAGCAGCCCAAGGTGGGGGACGAACACCGGGGAGCTGTTTTTT CASSPRWGTNTGELFF many TRBV7-2 NA TRBJ2-2 16
TGCAGCGTTGAAAGTTATAGGAGCACAGATACGCAGTATTTT CSVESYRSTDTQYF few TRBV29-1 NA TRBJ2-3 14
TGTGCCACCAGCAGAGGGGCGGGCGGCTCTGGAAACACCATATATTTT CATSRGAGGSGNTIYF many TRBV15 NA TRBJ1-3 16
TGCGCCAGCAGCTTGGAGGGAGGAGATGAAAAACTGTTTTTT CASSLEGGDEKLFF many TRBV5-1 NA TRBJ1-4 14
TGTGCCAGCAGCGTAGGAGGCAGGGGGGATGAGCAGTTCTTC CASSVGGRGDEQFF many TRBV9 NA TRBJ2-1 14
TGTGCCAGCAGTGATTACTATAGCTCCTACAATGAGCAGTTCTTC CASSDYYSSYNEQFF NA TRBV2 NA TRBJ2-1 15
TGTGCCAGCAGTTTAGTGGAGGGAGTCAACTATGGCTACACCTTC CASSLVEGVNYGYTF few TRBV28 NA TRBJ1-2 15
TGTGCCAGCAGTTACTATCCGGGAAGCTCCTACGAGCAGTACTTC CASSYYPGSSYEQYF NA TRBV6-5 NA TRBJ2-7 15
TGTGCCAGCAGTCGGACTAGCGGGGACTGGCAGTACTTC CASSRTSGDWQYF few TRBV6-1 TRBD2 TRBJ2-7 13
TGTGCCAGCTCCTCGTGGCAGGAGGCCAACTACGAGCAGTACTTC CASSSWQEANYEQYF few TRBV27 NA TRBJ2-7 15
TGTGCCAGCAGTTTGGGAGATGCAGGAGAAGCTTTCTTT CASSLGDAGEAFF many TRBV12-3/TRBV12-4 NA TRBJ1-1 13